This TCR beta chain was observed in a study of early T cells in non-severe SARS-CoV-2 infection. Whole-study context: Sequencing targeted bulk RNA from unsorted whole blood, leaving chains unpaired. The study, taken as a whole, reports: There was a bias toward anti-spike CD8 responses in VDJdb matching, which missed private and CD4 specificities.

This clonotype was found many times. Its antigen is not identified. TCRdb re-analysed the 5' RACE reads in MiXCR, keeping a single row per CDR3 protein. The repertoire consists of approximately 34,000 distinct CDR3 sequences, with approximately 8% occurring once and the leading ten covering 9.5% to 15%. CDR3 length: 14 residues. V lost 3 bases, J lost 7 bases, and 6 bases stayed unmatched. Germline V gene sequence: CDR1 DFQATT, CDR2 SNEGSKA (reference sequence). The chain recombines TRBV20-1 with TRBJ2-7, with 13 bases matching TRBD2. The clonotype comes from an adult who was a healthcare worker with PCR-confirmed SARS-CoV-2 infection or an uninfected control (not recorded which). Specimen: whole blood, collected at baseline. CDR3 nucleotides: TGCAGTGCTAGGCCACTAGCGGGGGGGACTGAGCAGTACTTC. It is translated as CSARPLAGGTEQYF.